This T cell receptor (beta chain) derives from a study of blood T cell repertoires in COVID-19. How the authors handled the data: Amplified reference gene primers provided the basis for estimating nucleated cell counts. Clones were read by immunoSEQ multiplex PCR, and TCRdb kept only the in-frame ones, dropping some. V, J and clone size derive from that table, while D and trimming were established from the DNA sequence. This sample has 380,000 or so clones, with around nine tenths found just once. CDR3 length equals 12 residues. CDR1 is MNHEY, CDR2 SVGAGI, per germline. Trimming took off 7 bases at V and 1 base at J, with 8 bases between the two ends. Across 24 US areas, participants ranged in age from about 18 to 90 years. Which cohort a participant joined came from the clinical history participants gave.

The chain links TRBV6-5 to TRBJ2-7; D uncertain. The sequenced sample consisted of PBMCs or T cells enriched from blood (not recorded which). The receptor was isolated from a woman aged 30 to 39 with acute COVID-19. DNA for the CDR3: TGTGCCAGCAACTCTAGGTCCTACGAGCAGTACTTC. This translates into CASNSRSYEQYF.